Shown below are 30 T cell receptor beta chains from a single sample sequenced in a study of identical twins. Each CDR3 protein is one row after TCRdb ran MiXCR on the 5' RACE reads. Here the sample spans more than 350,000 distinct CDR3 sequences, 8.5% to 10% being singletons. The sample consisted of naive T cells sorted from blood. All receptors come from a woman aged 50 to 60 in good health.

V and J are TRBV12-3 or TRBV12-4 and TRBJ2-5, with D possibly matching TRBD1 (7 bases). This CDR3 comprises 15 residues. With 6 bases removed from V and 8 bases from J, the gap between germline ends came to 22 bases. The CDR3 loop is CASRHTGARGITQYF. The DNA for the CDR3 is TGTGCCAGCAGGCATACAGGGGCCCGGGGGATTACCCAGTACTTC.

This clonotype showed up many times. The chain joins TRBV12-3 or TRBV12-4 to TRBJ2-1, with TRBD2 matching 8 bases. With V trimmed by 6 bases and J by 6 bases, 7 bases remained unmatched. This CDR3 region has 14 residues. This chain's CDR3 is CASSPAGAGNEQFF. The DNA of the CDR3 is TGTGCCAGCAGCCCAGCGGGAGCGGGCAATGAGCAGTTCTTC.

This clonotype was detected ten times or more. J is TRBJ2-3 and V is TRBV6-5; TRBD2 aligns across 10 bases. The CDR3 runs 16 residues. Germline lookup yields CDR1 MNHEY and CDR2 SVGAGI. Unmatched junction bases numbered 7, after V lost 2 bases and J lost 5 bases. CDR3 loop: CASSYLTSGKGDTQYF. CDR3 DNA sequence: TGTGCCAGCAGTTACCTTACTAGCGGGAAAGGAGATACGCAGTATTTT.

The chain links TRBV4-1 to TRBJ2-1; TRBD2 matches 11 bases. The germline V gene encodes CDR1 MGHRA and CDR2 YSYEKL. The CDR3 extends over 15 amino acids. V shed 1 base, J shed 7 bases, and the junction held 3 bases outside the gene matches. The CDR3 region is CASSQVTSGVNEQFF. CDR3 sequence (DNA): TGCGCCAGCAGCCAAGTGACTAGCGGGGTGAATGAGCAGTTCTTC.

The rearrangement links TRBV11-2 to TRBJ2-2; D is tentatively TRBD1 or TRBD2 (5 bases each). Deletions cut 2 bases from V and 7 bases from J, with 14 bases between. CDR1 is SGHAT and CDR2 is FQNNGV in the germline V gene. CDR3 length equals 15 residues. The CDR3 nucleotides are TGTGCCAGCAGCTTAATTGTTGGGGGAAACGGGGAGCTGTTTTTT. Translating gives CASSLIVGGNGELFF.

This clonotype appeared many times. This chain links TRBV20-1 with TRBJ2-5, with D perhaps assigned TRBD1 or TRBD2 (6 bases each). Germline V gene data show CDR1 as DFQATT and CDR2 as SNEGSKA (reference sequence). Trimming left V 3 bases short and J 5 bases short, with 13 bases between. The CDR3 loop spans 13 amino acids. The CDR3 region is CSASPQGRETQYF. The CDR3 region has the DNA TGCAGTGCTAGCCCTCAGGGGAGGGAGACCCAGTACTTC.

The table lists this clonotype with a few counts. V usage is TRBV5-1 and J usage is TRBJ2-1, with 11 bases aligning to TRBD1. The germline V gene has CDR1 SGHRS and CDR2 YFSETQ. CDR3 size: 14 residues. Trimming took 2 bases from V and 10 from J; bases not matched to a gene: 5. CDR3 region: CASSLGQGAGEQFF. The DNA of the CDR3 is TGCGCCAGCAGCTTAGGACAGGGGGCAGGAGAGCAGTTCTTC.

This sequence joins TRBV5-1 and TRBJ2-7; TRBD1 aligns across 8 bases. Trimming at V came to 2 bases and at J to 0 bases, leaving 13 bases not matched to a gene. Germline V gene data show CDR1 as SGHRS and CDR2 as YFSETQ. The CDR3 runs to 18 residues. Here the CDR3 reads CASSLYWTGISSSYEQYF. In nucleotides, the CDR3 is TGCGCCAGCAGCTTATATTGGACAGGGATATCGAGCTCCTACGAGCAGTACTTC.

The genes are TRBV20-1 and TRBJ2-7; D is possibly TRBD2 (6 bases). The CDR3 totals 13 residues. Trimming shortened V by 1 base and J by 5 bases, and 12 bases separated the two germline ends. Per the germline V gene, CDR1 is DFQATT and CDR2 is SNEGSKA (reference sequence). In DNA form, the CDR3 reads TGCAGTGCTAGAGGGCTGGGGGGTGACGAGCAGTACGTC. This codes for CSARGLGGDEQYV.

This clonotype was seen repeatedly, ten times or more. The chain links TRBV12-3 or TRBV12-4 to TRBJ2-2; TRBD2 is a possible D gene (5 bases). The CDR3 runs to 15 residues. The V gene lost 3 bases and the J gene lost 7 bases, with 15 bases spanning the gap. The CDR3: CASSFLSGRGGELFF. CDR3 in DNA: TGTGCCAGCAGTTTTCTCAGCGGCCGGGGCGGGGAGCTGTTTTTT.

This clonotype was seen ten or more times. The rearrangement links TRBV28 to TRBJ2-7; D may match TRBD1 or TRBD2 (5 bases each). Germline CDR1 MDHEN, CDR2 SYDVKM. This CDR3 comprises 13 residues. V lost 3 bases and J 3 bases, leaving 9 bases between the germline ends. CDR3 coding DNA: TGTGCCAGCAGTTTGAGGGGAGTCTACGAGCAGTACTTC. This gives the protein CASSLRGVYEQYF.

The V call is TRBV6-5, the J call TRBJ2-3, with D tentatively TRBD2 (5 bases). The CDR3 runs 15 residues. The ends were cut back, 2 bases at V and 3 bases at J, with 12 bases in the middle. The germline CDR1 and CDR2 sequences are MNHEY and SVGAGI. This CDR3 reads CASSYGGGMTDTQYF. DNA for the CDR3: TGTGCCAGCAGTTACGGAGGCGGAATGACAGATACGCAGTATTTT.

This clonotype was counted at least ten times. V usage is TRBV7-8 and J usage is TRBJ2-1; D is unclear. CDR1 is SGHVS, CDR2 FQNEAQ, per germline. V was clipped by 4 bases and J by 4 bases, with 17 bases between them. The CDR3 extends over 16 amino acids. For the CDR3, the DNA is TGTGCCAGCAGCTCCAAGGGAACGGAAATGTACAATGAGCAGTTCTTC. The encoded protein is CASSSKGTEMYNEQFF.

V usage is TRBV5-1 and J usage is TRBJ2-7, with 10 nucleotides matching TRBD2. The CDR3 loop spans 15 amino acids. V shed 0 bases, J shed 6 bases, and the junction held 6 bases outside the gene matches. Germline CDR1 SGHRS, CDR2 YFSETQ. CDR3 coding DNA: TGCGCCAGCAGCTTGGCAGCGGGAGGGCCCCTCGAGCAGTACTTC. This encodes CASSLAAGGPLEQYF.

This clonotype was seen only a few times. The chain couples TRBV10-3 to TRBJ2-7; possible D gene TRBD2, 7 bases. There are 17 residues in the CDR3. Trimming pared 0 bases from V and 3 bases from J, leaving 18 bases between. The germline V gene encodes CDR1 ENHRY and CDR2 SYGVKD. The CDR3: CAISESERGGEDYEQYF. CDR3 nucleotide sequence: TGTGCCATCAGTGAGTCAGAGAGGGGGGGAGAGGACTACGAGCAGTACTTC.

This chain links TRBV18 with TRBJ2-5; D is perhaps TRBD1 (5 bases). Between the trimmed V and J ends, which lost 3 bases and 5 bases, there was a span of 16 bases. The CDR3 spans 15 residues. Germline V CDR1 and CDR2: KGHSH, LQKENI. This CDR3 reads CASSPRIGHYETQYF. CDR3 nucleotides: TGTGCCAGCTCACCTCGGATTGGACACTACGAGACCCAGTACTTC. The full variable domain, in which reference TRBV18 and TRBJ2-5 provide the parts outside the CDR3, is NAGVMQNPRHLVRRRGQEARLRCSPMKGHSHVYWYRQLPEEGLKFMVYLQKENIIDESGMPKERFSAEFPKEGPSILRIQQVVRGDSAAYFCASSPRIGHYETQYFGPGTRLLVL.

With regard to this clonotype: Relative to the germline gene, one junction end is altered; a read error may explain this. V and J are TRBV12-3 or TRBV12-4 and TRBJ1-1, with 8 bases identical to TRBD1. This CDR3 has 14 amino acids. The CDR3 region has the DNA TGTGCCAGCAGCCGACGACAGGGGAACGCTGAAGCTTTCTTT. Translating it yields CASSRRQGNAEAFF.

This clonotype was detected a few times. The chain uses TRBV5-5 and TRBJ2-2, with D unresolved. CDR1 is SGHKS, CDR2 YYEKEE, per germline (reference sequence). V was cut by 6 bases and J by 5 bases, with 14 bases left in between. The CDR3 has 14 amino acids. Written as DNA, the CDR3 is TGTGCCAGCACCGTCGGGCAGAGGACCGGGGAGCTGTTTTTT. Its protein product is CASTVGQRTGELFF.

This chain connects TRBV20-1 to TRBJ2-1; the match to TRBD2 covers 9 bases. Unmatched junction bases numbered 1, after V lost 1 base and J lost 3 bases. CDR1 and CDR2 from the germline V gene are DFQATT and SNEGSKA (reference sequence). The CDR3 is 14 residues long. CDR3: CSARGLADYNEQFF. CDR3 sequence (DNA): TGCAGTGCTAGAGGACTAGCGGACTACAATGAGCAGTTCTTC.

This clonotype has more than one count but fewer than ten. The chain carries TRBV7-9 and TRBJ2-1; D call uncertain. CDR3 size: 12 residues. V gave up 5 bases and J gave up 4 bases, with 6 bases separating them. From germline, CDR1 is SEHNR and CDR2 FQNEAQ (reference sequence). The CDR3 region is CASSTEYNEQFF. CDR3 nucleotides: TGTGCCAGCAGCACCGAATACAATGAGCAGTTCTTC.

The chain employs TRBV6-1 and TRBJ2-7; a possible D gene is TRBD1 (6 bases). Germline-derived CDR1 and CDR2 are MNHNS and SASEGT. Trimming cost V 3 bases and J 4 bases, with 19 bases left between them. The CDR3 is made up of 16 amino acids. The CDR3 DNA is TGTGCCAGCAGTGAGGGCTTGGGACAAGGAACTTACGAGCAGTACGTC. It translates to CASSEGLGQGTYEQYV.

The rearrangement joins TRBV12-3 or TRBV12-4 to TRBJ1-2; D remains ambiguous. V shed 7 bases and J shed 2 bases, with 11 bases lying between them. The CDR3 extends over 13 amino acids. The DNA of the CDR3 is TGTGCCAGCAATCGGCTTTCAAACTATGGCTACACCTTC. This gives the protein CASNRLSNYGYTF.

This clonotype has more than one count but fewer than ten. The CDR3 bases are TGTGCCAGTACCCGGACAGGGTTTGAAGCTTTCTTT. Amino acids: CASTRTGFEAFF. This rearrangement joins TRBV19 to TRBJ1-1, with 8 nucleotides matching TRBD1. The CDR3 extends over 12 amino acids. The V gene end was trimmed by 7 bases and the J gene end by 7 bases; junction bases not matched to a gene: 5. CDR1 is LNHDA, CDR2 SQIVND, per germline (reference sequence). Filled out from reference TRBV19 and TRBJ1-1, the complete variable domain reads DGGITQSPKYLFRKEGQNVTLSCEQNLNHDAMYWYRQDPGQGLRLIYYSQIVNDFQKGDIAEGYSVSREKKESFPLTVTSAQKNPTAFYLCASTRTGFEAFFGQGTRLTVV.

This clonotype occurred many times. This rearrangement joins TRBV5-1 to TRBJ2-1; D not resolved. Trimming pared 4 bases from V and 10 bases from J, leaving 9 bases between. Per the germline V gene, CDR1 is SGHRS and CDR2 is YFSETQ. This CDR3 has 11 residues. Written as DNA, the CDR3 is TGCGCCAGCAGCCTTAGTCAAGAGCAGTTCTTC. Translation: CASSLSQEQFF.

The sample holds a few counts of this clonotype. The V and J genes are TRBV20-1 and TRBJ1-5; 7 bases are a match to TRBD1. The CDR3 consists of 16 residues. Germline CDR1 reads DFQATT; CDR2 reads SNEGSKA (reference sequence). Trimming took 0 bases from V and 7 from J; bases not matched to a gene: 12. The CDR3 spells CSARETGAASIQPQHF. In nucleotides, the CDR3 is TGCAGTGCTAGAGAAACAGGGGCCGCATCCATCCAGCCCCAGCATTTT.

The chain is built from TRBV24-1 and TRBJ2-1; TRBD2 matches at 7 bases. This CDR3 contains 16 residues. The germline V gene encodes CDR1 KGHDR and CDR2 SFDVKD. Trimming cost V 3 bases and J 6 bases; bases outside gene matches: 10. CDR3 protein: CATSDPGGRRPNEQFF. In DNA, the CDR3 is TGTGCCACCAGTGATCCGGGGGGACGGCGGCCCAATGAGCAGTTCTTC.

This clonotype occurred a few times. The chain employs TRBV3-1 and TRBJ2-2; D is perhaps TRBD2 (5 bases). The CDR3 has 15 amino acids. Trimming shortened V by 4 bases and J by 5 bases, and 14 bases separated the two germline ends. From germline, CDR1 is LGHDT and CDR2 YNNKEL (reference sequence). CDR3 protein: CASSRSRVDTGELFF. The CDR3, as DNA: TGTGCCAGCAGCCGGTCGCGGGTGGATACCGGGGAGCTGTTTTTT.

This clonotype was observed at least ten times. The chain recombines TRBV4-1 with TRBJ2-3; 14 bases agree with TRBD2. The CDR3 length is 20 residues. The junction had 8 bases not matched to a gene; V was cut back by 0 bases and J by 0 bases. Germline CDR1 MGHRA, CDR2 YSYEKL. CDR3 loop: CASSQERLAGGLRSTDTQYF. The CDR3 nucleotides read TGCGCCAGCAGCCAAGAAAGACTAGCGGGAGGGCTTAGAAGCACAGATACGCAGTATTTT.

Turning to this clonotype: Its ends do not fully match the called genes, so a read error is possible. The J gene is TRBJ2-4, the V gene TRBV7-9; maybe TRBD2 (6 bases). Per the germline V gene, CDR1 is SEHNR and CDR2 is FQNEAQ (reference sequence). The CDR3 has 15 amino acids. CDR3 region: CASSLAREAKNLQYF. The DNA of the CDR3 is TGTGCCAGCAGCTTAGCGCGGGAAGCCAAAAACCTTCAGTACTTC. The complete variable domain, with remaining parts taken from reference TRBV7-9 and TRBJ2-4, reads DTGVSQNPRHKITKRGQNVTFRCDPISEHNRLYWYRQTLGQGPEFLTYFQNEAQLEKSRLLSDRFSAERPKGSFSTLEIQRTEQGDSAMYLCASSLAREAKNLQYFGAGTRLSVL.

The chain employs TRBV20-1 and TRBJ2-7, with D perhaps matching TRBD2 (6 bases). Germline V CDR1 and CDR2: DFQATT, SNEGSKA (reference sequence). This CDR3 spans 14 amino acids. The germline V and J ends were trimmed by 6 bases and 0 bases, with 15 bases remaining between them. CDR3 sequence reads: CSAGTSTSSYEQYF. The CDR3 region has the DNA TGCAGTGCCGGGACTTCGACGAGCTCCTACGAGCAGTACTTC.